This T cell receptor (beta chain) was profiled in a study of cytomegalovirus exposure and HLA in healthy donors. Comments on this clone: Antigen specificity is unknown.

The CDR3 runs 15 residues. V lost 2 bases and J lost 6, with 15 bases in between. Germline-derived CDR1 and CDR2 are SGHNT and YYREEE (reference sequence). Study results and caveats: In a later analysis, 16,951 TCR beta sequences were associated with HLA alleles at 0.05 false discovery rate.

This PCR relied on a set of 60 Vbeta primers and 13 Jbeta primers. The table came from immunoSEQ multiplex PCR; TCRdb's copy has only in-frame clones and leaves some out. The sample contains about 110,000 clones, approximately 78% of which appear only once. Sequencing input: PBMCs. The clonotype originates from a woman in her twenties or thirties in good health and CMV-seronegative. The chain employs TRBV5-4 and TRBJ2-1, with D maybe TRBD2 (7 bases). CDR3 sequence reads: CASSLRGGAVNEQFF. As DNA, the CDR3 is TGTGCCAGCAGCTTACGAGGGGGGGCGGTCAATGAGCAGTTCTTC.